This TCR beta chain originates from a study of shared T cell receptors in the human thymus. Sequencing used immunoSEQ multiplex PCR; TCRdb keeps in-frame clones, though not all of them. The sample comprises 500,000 to 550,000 clones, 78% of which are singletons, and 0.013% rests with the top ten. This clone was seen a few times. CDR1 is MNHEY, CDR2 SVGAGI, per germline. The CDR3 extends over 14 amino acids. V lost 5 bases to trimming and J lost 4 bases, with 9 bases between them. These sequences were also reported in another study, on human thymus T cells.

This sequence originates from a boy younger than two with a congenital heart defect. The rearrangement uses TRBV6-5 and TRBJ2-6; D remains unclear. Material for sequencing was thymocytes. The CDR3 loop reads CASSPRRGANVLTF. As DNA, the CDR3 is TGTGCCAGCAGTCCCCGGCGGGGGGCCAACGTCCTGACTTTC.